This T cell receptor (beta chain) was recorded in a study of identical twins (dated by TCRdb to 2016 to 2017). About the study as a whole: The study deep-sequenced TCR alpha and beta repertoires from monozygotic twins, unrelated adults of various ages and cord blood to test whether fetal clonotypes persist. To rule out contamination, the twin experiments were replicated at different times with different library preparation protocols. Findings and caveats that apply to the study as a whole: Invariant T cells such as MAIT and iNKT could partly confound zero-insertion analyses, although diverse VJ usage argued against such confounding for most clonotypes. Abundant cord blood beta clonotypes carried fewer insertions; young adult naive repertoires showed a weaker similar trend, while memory repertoires showed none. Compared with coincidental sharing between unrelated individuals, out-of-frame TCR alpha sequences shared between twins had an excess of sequences with low generation probability. Recombination models systematically underestimated out-of-frame TCR alpha sharing in monozygotic twins but agreed with sharing between unrelated individuals. Excess twin sharing in beta out-of-frame sequences was weaker because fewer shared sequences lowered the signal-to-noise ratio. Because the same donors could not be followed over many years, the conclusions depended on cross-sectional statistical analysis.

Concerning this clonotype: Its antigen specificity is not known. No base quality information exists; no much larger clone differs at one position.

Libraries were made using 5' RACE. The sequencer was an Illumina HiSeq 2000. Template switching added a universal primer binding site, and the final cDNA carried a unique molecular identifier that allowed TCR cDNA molecules to be counted accurately. Specific primers in the conserved constant-segment region were used to synthesize first-strand cDNA for TCR alpha and beta chains. Each cDNA library was double barcoded, with a SMART-Mk sample barcode plus Illumina barcodes, to control for contamination. TruSeq adapter sequences along with Illumina sample barcodes were introduced in two successive PCR steps. Sequencing of the TCR alpha and beta cDNA libraries was done on the Illumina HiSeq platform using custom primers. The paper's processing steps were these. Raw reads were processed with MiGEC to extract unique molecular identifiers, and MiXCR was used to determine CDR3 positions. Recombination models were inferred per individual with the repgenHMM and IGoR tools using an EM algorithm. The tcR package in R was used for shared clonotype analysis, with sharing normalized by the product of cloneset sizes. Out-of-frame nonproductive sequences were analyzed to study raw recombination free of thymic and clonal selection effects. Using fastp at Q25 and MiXCR, TCRdb reprocessed the public reads and kept productive beta chains. CDR3 protein sequences are deduplicated, and each keeps its most common genes and DNA. The V and J calls and clone size come from TCRdb's table, not from the authors' own analysis. The sample records some 440,000 distinct CDR3 sequences, approximately 24% of which are singletons. The ten largest clones add up to 2.9% of the sample.

The CDR3 numbers 13 residues from cysteine through phenylalanine. Only CDR3 DNA is held: 39 bases, read in frame from base 1. The germline V gene encodes CDR1 SQVTM and CDR2 ANQGSEA. V sheds 6 bases and J sheds 4 bases, leaving 13 bases between their ends. Only healthy Caucasian donors were included. The twin cohort comprised three pairs of female monozygotic twins, all aged about 18 to 30 years. CD4+ and CD8+ T cell populations were isolated with positive isolation kits from Invitrogen. These records were also assigned to another study, of T cells expressing NK-cell markers. The second paper further reports: Three sorted T-cell subsets (CD3+CD56+NKG2C+, CD3+CD56+NKG2C- and CD3+CD56-NKG2C+) from eight donors had their TCR beta-chain repertoires profiled. Of the eight sequenced donors, seven were found to be HCMV-seropositive and one was found to be HCMV-seronegative. In several experiments an anti-gammadeltaTCR antibody was added to restrict sorting to alphabetaTCR-expressing T cells. In roughly six donors, the dominant CD3+CD56+NKG2C+ clonotypes were among the top 10 CD8+ clonotypes and accounted for roughly 1.0-8% of CD8+ T cells. Those dominant clonotypes were again the most abundant among CD3+CD56-NKG2C+ cells in a few donors, at 28.3-60.1%. It remained unclear whether the expanded NKG2C-expressing T cell clones were specific for HCMV antigens. The study sequenced eight donors, all healthy volunteers chosen at random: three men and five women. A commercial ELISA kit detecting HCMV-specific IgG in serum was used to determine HCMV serostatus. MIGEC was used to demultiplex reads and group reads by UMI, and MiTCR was used to assemble and quantify clonotypes. Only TCR cDNA sequences supported by at least two reads were kept to exclude erroneous sequences. The tcR package was used for downstream repertoire analysis, and clonotypes were matched across fractions by CDR3 nucleotide sequence plus V segment. VDJmatch was used to annotate antigen specificity against VDJdb, with one amino acid substitution allowed in CDR3.

The sequence was obtained from a woman aged 18-35 years in good health. The chain is made from TRBV29-1 and TRBJ1-5; no D gene call is confident. The sequencing input was CD4+ T cells sorted from blood. The CDR3: CSVSQNRNQPQHF. The sequence in DNA is TGCAGCGTCAGTCAGAATAGGAATCAGCCCCAGCATTTT. Reference TRBV29-1 and TRBJ1-5 genes cover what lies past the CDR3, so the full variable domain is SAVISQKPSRDICQRGTSLTIQCQVDSQVTMMFWYRQQPGQSLTLIATANQGSEATYESGFVIDKFPISRPNLTFSTLTVSNMSPEDSSIYLCSVSQNRNQPQHFGDGTRLSIL.